The rows below give T cell receptor beta chains drawn from one sample of a study of OX40 agonist ivuxolimab in advanced cancers. TCRdb keeps only in-frame clones here, not all; method: immunoSEQ multiplex PCR. The data contain approximately 74,000 clones, 70% to 90% of them singletons. Source: CD4+ or CD8+ T cells sorted from blood, taken in a trial of the OX40 agonist ivuxolimab. These receptors all come from an adult with an advanced solid tumor such as melanoma, head and neck, liver or kidney cancer. Each CDR3 is given with its conserved first and last residue. The D gene is left open where the match is weak. Expanded clones get a size class; other rows say once, few or many, or leave the size out.

clone size	V gene	J gene	D gene	CDR3 DNA	CDR3 protein
.	TRBV28	TRBJ2-5	TRBD1	TGTGCCAGCAGTGGAACCGGGACAGGGGGTGAGACCCAGTACTTC	CASSGTGTGGETQYF
.	TRBV7-2	TRBJ2-6	.	TGTGCCAGCAGACCCTACACATTCTCTGGGGCCAACGTCCTGACTTTC	CASRPYTFSGANVLTF
once	TRBV18	TRBJ2-7	.	TGTGCCAGCTCACCAAGAGGCAGTTTCTACGAGCAGTACTTC	CASSPRGSFYEQYF
.	TRBV6-1	TRBJ2-7	.	TGTGCCAGCAGTGAAGGCGGGGTTGCACTGTACTTC	CASSEGGVALYF
.	TRBV19	TRBJ2-3	.	TGTGCCAGTAGTATAGATCGACTAGGCGTGTATAACACAGATACGCAGTATTTT	CASSIDRLGVYNTDTQYF
.	TRBV6-6	TRBJ1-1	.	TGTGCCAGCAGTTTGCGGATGGGGAACACTGAAGCTTTCTTT	CASSLRMGNTEAFF
.	TRBV9	TRBJ2-3	TRBD2	TGTGCCAGCAGCGTAGCTAGCGGGCCCCCTGATACGCAGTATTTT	CASSVASGPPDTQYF
.	TRBV7-9	TRBJ2-7	.	TGTGCCAGCAGCTTAGACACCTACGAGCAGTACTTC	CASSLDTYEQYF
.	TRBV29-1	TRBJ2-3	TRBD2	TGCAGCGTTGTGGGTGCTAGCGGGTCTACAGATACGCAGTATTTT	CSVVGASGSTDTQYF
.	TRBV25-1	TRBJ2-5	TRBD2	TGTGCCAGCAGTGAAGTCAGACTAGCGGGAGCCCCGGAGACCCAGTACTTC	CASSEVRLAGAPETQYF
.	TRBV2	TRBJ2-1	TRBD2	TGTGCCAGCAGTGGTGTTAGCGGGAGGGCAGCCTACAATGAGCAGTTCTTC	CASSGVSGRAAYNEQFF
.	TRBV10-3	TRBJ2-7	TRBD1	TGTGCCATCAGAGCCGGGACAGACCGCTACGAGCAGTACTTC	CAIRAGTDRYEQYF
.	TRBV4-1	TRBJ2-2	TRBD2	TGCGCCAGCAGCCAAGTTAAAAGATCGGGAGGGCAGACCGGGGAGCTGTTTTTT	CASSQVKRSGGQTGELFF
.	TRBV10-2	TRBJ2-1	.	TGCGCCAGCAATGGGGCCTACTACAATGAGCAGTTCTTC	CASNGAYYNEQFF
once	TRBV28	TRBJ2-7	.	TGTGCCAGCAGTTTGGCAGGGCCACGCTCCTACGAGCAGTACTTC	CASSLAGPRSYEQYF
.	TRBV11-3	TRBJ2-1	TRBD2	TGTGCCAGCAGCGCCACGTCGCTAGCGGGTGGTAATGAGCAGTTCTTC	CASSATSLAGGNEQFF
once	TRBV18	TRBJ2-7	.	TGTGCCAGCTCACCCACAGGGCCACAGACCTACGAGCAGTACTTC	CASSPTGPQTYEQYF
.	TRBV28	TRBJ2-7	.	TGTGCCAGCAGTTTATCTGGACAGTACGAGCAGTACTTC	CASSLSGQYEQYF
.	TRBV6-1	TRBJ1-5	.	TGTGCCAGCAGCCGGGTAAGAGGGCAGCCCCAGCATTTT	CASSRVRGQPQHF
once	TRBV21-1	TRBJ2-3	.	TGTGCCAGCAGCAAAAAATCGGGACTAGCGGGCCAGGGAGATACGCAGTATTTT	CASSKKSGLAGQGDTQYF
once	TRBV19	TRBJ2-1	TRBD2	TGTGCCAGTAGTATCAGTAAGGCGGGAGGGGGAAATGAGCAGTTCTTC	CASSISKAGGGNEQFF
.	TRBV27	TRBJ2-7	.	TGTGCCAGCTGCTCACGGGGGCCAAGCTACGAGCAGTACTTC	CASCSRGPSYEQYF
.	TRBV23-1	TRBJ2-5	TRBD2	TGCGCCAGCAGTCAATCCCCAACGGGGGGGGTCCAAGAGACCCAGTACTTC	CASSQSPTGGVQETQYF
.	TRBV28	TRBJ1-2	.	TGTGCCAGCAGCTTATGGGGGGGTGGCCTAAACTATGGCTACACCTTC	CASSLWGGGLNYGYTF
once	TRBV6-5	TRBJ1-2	.	TGTGCCAGCAGTTACGTCAGGAACTCGAACTATGGCTACACCTTC	CASSYVRNSNYGYTF
once	TRBV6-1	TRBJ1-5	TRBD1	TGTGCCAGCAGTGAACAGGACAGGGGGTATCAGCCCCAGCATTTT	CASSEQDRGYQPQHF
.	TRBV7-9	TRBJ2-3	TRBD2	TGTGCCAGCAGCCCGGGGCTAGCGGGAGGTTCAGATACGCAGTATTTT	CASSPGLAGGSDTQYF
.	TRBV7-9	TRBJ2-1	.	TGTGCCAGCAGCCCAGGAGAACCCAGAGGGGAGCAGTTCTTC	CASSPGEPRGEQFF
.	TRBV18	TRBJ1-2	TRBD1	TGTGCCAGCTCTCAATCCGTAGGGGGCTCCTATGGCTACACCTTC	CASSQSVGGSYGYTF
.	TRBV7-2	TRBJ2-3	TRBD2	TGTGCCAGCAGCTTTCGGGGGAGGGCCTTAGGAACAGATACGCAGTATTTT	CASSFRGRALGTDTQYF
few	TRBV5-1	TRBJ2-3	.	TGCGCCAGCAGCTCGTCGACACACGGCAGCGATACGCAGTATTTT	CASSSSTHGSDTQYF
.	TRBV11-2	TRBJ2-7	.	TGTGCCAGCAGCTTAGATCCAGGGACCTACGAGCAGTACTTC	CASSLDPGTYEQYF
.	TRBV6-1	TRBJ2-3	TRBD1	TGTGCCAGCATGGCGGACAGGGGAGATACGCAGTATTTT	CASMADRGDTQYF
.	TRBV14	TRBJ2-5	.	TGTGCCAGCAGCCAAGAGGGGGGGGCTGAAGAGACCCAGTACTTC	CASSQEGGAEETQYF
.	TRBV28	TRBJ1-5	TRBD1	TGTGCCAGCTCCCCTTTAGGACAGGGGTTCATGAGCAATCAGCCCCAGCATTTT	CASSPLGQGFMSNQPQHF
.	TRBV11-3	TRBJ2-1	.	TGTGCCAGCAGCTTCTCCGCTAGCGCGCTCTACAATGAGCAGTTCTTC	CASSFSASALYNEQFF
.	TRBV5-1	TRBJ2-3	.	TGCGCCAGCAGCTCCCCGGAGGCTTCAGATACGCAGTATTTT	CASSSPEASDTQYF
.	TRBV2	TRBJ2-1	TRBD1	TGTGCCAGCAGGGAATCGACAGGGGTTGGCTACAATGAGCAGTTCTTC	CASRESTGVGYNEQFF
few	TRBV6-6	TRBJ1-1	.	TGTGCCACCCGAGGCGGATGGGAGAACACTGAAGCTTTCTTT	CATRGGWENTEAFF
once	TRBV5-4	TRBJ1-1	.	TGTGCCAGCAGCCTATCGTCGGGTGAAGCTTTCTTT	CASSLSSGEAFF